Listed below are T cell receptor beta chains from one sample, sequenced in a study of blood T cell repertoires in COVID-19. This table comes from immunoSEQ multiplex PCR, and its TCRdb copy is limited to in-frame clones, with some not included. Of under 75,000 clones in the sample, 81% were seen once. What was sequenced was peripheral blood. Receptors were obtained from a man aged 80 or over with acute or convalescent COVID-19. The CDR3 runs from the conserved cysteine through the conserved F or W. A D gene is named only where the DNA matches it firmly. The size field is filled for only some rows; it gives once, few, many or a size class.

V: TRBV7-2
length: 14
size: -
D: TRBD1
J: TRBJ2-3
CDR3: CASSSDRAPSPQYF
DNA: TGTGCCAGCAGCTCCGACAGGGCGCCATCTCCGCAGTATTTT

V: TRBV5-1
length: 14
size: -
D: -
J: TRBJ1-4
CDR3: CASRSGGRNEKLFF
DNA: TGCGCCAGCAGGAGCGGGGGGCGAAATGAAAAACTGTTTTTT

V: TRBV19
length: 15
size: once
D: -
J: TRBJ1-2
CDR3: CASSLDSLDNYGYTF
DNA: TGTGCCAGTAGCCTGGATTCTCTAGATAACTATGGCTACACCTTC

V: TRBV5-1
length: 16
size: -
D: TRBD1
J: TRBJ2-7
CDR3: CASSLGPGQGFNEQYF
DNA: TGCGCCAGCAGCTTGGGCCCAGGACAGGGGTTCAACGAGCAGTACTTC

V: TRBV7-3
length: 15
size: -
D: TRBD1
J: TRBJ2-1
CDR3: CASSDSPGQGNEQFF
DNA: TGTGCCAGCAGTGATAGTCCGGGACAGGGCAATGAGCAGTTCTTC

V: TRBV7-3
length: 12
size: -
D: -
J: TRBJ2-2
CDR3: CASSQGGGELFF
DNA: TGTGCCAGCAGCCAAGGGGGCGGGGAGCTGTTTTTT

V: TRBV6-1
length: 15
size: -
D: -
J: TRBJ2-5
CDR3: CASSEGPTGQETQYF
DNA: TGTGCCAGCAGTGAAGGGCCGACTGGACAAGAGACCCAGTACTTC

V: TRBV27
length: 16
size: -
D: -
J: TRBJ2-1
CDR3: CASSPVGGGRGNEQFF
DNA: TGTGCCAGCAGCCCCGTCGGGGGCGGGAGAGGGAATGAGCAGTTCTTC

V: TRBV24-1
length: 17
size: -
D: -
J: TRBJ2-2
CDR3: CATSDPPPRGRGGELFF
DNA: TGTGCCACCAGTGATCCACCTCCTCGCGGCCGGGGCGGGGAGCTGTTTTTT

V: TRBV20-1
length: 11
size: -
D: TRBD1
J: TRBJ2-7
CDR3: CSAKQGDEQYF
DNA: TGCAGTGCTAAGCAGGGGGACGAGCAGTACTTC

V: TRBV3-1/TRBV3-2
length: 17
size: -
D: TRBD1
J: TRBJ2-4
CDR3: CASSQTIKTGVKNIQYF
DNA: TGTGCCAGCAGCCAAACTATCAAAACAGGGGTCAAAAACATTCAGTACTTC

V: TRBV6-2/TRBV6-3
length: 13
size: -
D: TRBD2
J: TRBJ2-1
CDR3: CASSTGLASQQFF
DNA: TGTGCCAGCAGCACCGGACTAGCGTCCCAACAGTTCTTC

V: TRBV25-1
length: 13
size: few
D: -
J: TRBJ1-2
CDR3: CASSEQGTYGYTF
DNA: TGTGCCAGCAGTGAACAGGGTACCTATGGCTACACCTTC

V: TRBV5-4
length: 15
size: -
D: TRBD2
J: TRBJ2-3
CDR3: CASSLTSGNVDTQYF
DNA: TGTGCCAGCAGCTTGACTAGCGGGAATGTAGATACGCAGTATTTT

V: TRBV14
length: 14
size: few
D: TRBD1
J: TRBJ1-5
CDR3: CASSRTGGNQPQHF
DNA: TGTGCCAGCAGTCGGACAGGGGGCAATCAGCCCCAGCATTTT

V: TRBV14
length: 14
size: -
D: -
J: TRBJ2-5
CDR3: CASSQGDSQETQYF
DNA: TGTGCCAGCAGCCAAGGTGACAGCCAAGAGACCCAGTACTTC

V: TRBV7-9
length: 15
size: -
D: TRBD1
J: TRBJ2-3
CDR3: CASSLQGASTDTQYF
DNA: TGTGCCAGCAGCTTACAGGGGGCCAGCACAGATACGCAGTATTTT

V: TRBV29-1
length: 14
size: -
D: TRBD2
J: TRBJ2-3
CDR3: CSVASGRPTDTQYF
DNA: TGCAGCGTTGCTAGCGGGAGACCCACAGATACGCAGTATTTT

V: TRBV24-1
length: 19
size: once
D: -
J: TRBJ2-2
CDR3: CATSDRIRATRSGAGELFF
DNA: TGTGCCACCAGTGACAGAATCCGGGCCACTAGATCGGGCGCCGGGGAGCTGTTTTTT

V: TRBV11-2
length: 15
size: -
D: TRBD2
J: TRBJ2-1
CDR3: CASSVLAGGSNEQFF
DNA: TGTGCCAGCAGCGTCCTAGCGGGAGGATCCAATGAGCAGTTCTTC

V: TRBV5-5
length: 17
size: few
D: TRBD1
J: TRBJ2-2
CDR3: CASSLGVQGAGSGELFF
DNA: TGTGCCAGCAGCTTGGGGGTACAGGGGGCAGGCTCCGGGGAGCTGTTTTTT

V: TRBV19
length: 15
size: once
D: TRBD2
J: TRBJ2-1
CDR3: CASSGTSGRKNEQFF
DNA: TGTGCCAGTAGTGGAACTAGCGGGAGAAAGAATGAGCAGTTCTTC

V: TRBV7-2
length: 14
size: -
D: TRBD2
J: TRBJ2-7
CDR3: CASRAGGGGYEQYF
DNA: TGTGCCAGCAGGGCCGGGGGGGGAGGCTACGAGCAGTACTTC

V: TRBV5-1
length: 16
size: -
D: TRBD1
J: TRBJ2-1
CDR3: CASKTGTGAVGNEQFF
DNA: TGCGCCAGCAAGACCGGGACAGGGGCCGTCGGCAATGAGCAGTTCTTC

V: TRBV5-1
length: 17
size: -
D: TRBD2
J: TRBJ2-1
CDR3: CASSLGGVTSGNSEQFF
DNA: TGCGCCAGCAGCTTGGGGGGTGTGACTAGCGGGAACAGTGAGCAGTTCTTC

V: TRBV9
length: 13
size: -
D: TRBD1
J: TRBJ2-2
CDR3: CASRTGDHGELFF
DNA: TGTGCCAGCAGGACAGGGGATCACGGGGAGCTGTTTTTT

V: TRBV4-2
length: 15
size: many
D: TRBD2
J: TRBJ2-7
CDR3: CASSHTSGTVYEQYF
DNA: TGTGCCAGCAGCCATACTAGCGGGACGGTGTACGAGCAGTACTTC

V: TRBV12-2
length: 19
size: -
D: -
J: TRBJ2-2
CDR3: CASRLARLVTGNFSGELFF
DNA: TGTGCAAGTCGCTTAGCGAGATTGGTGACAGGGAATTTCTCCGGGGAGCTGTTTTTT

V: TRBV9
length: 13
size: once
D: -
J: TRBJ1-1
CDR3: CASSVAGGREAFF
DNA: TGTGCCAGCAGCGTAGCCGGGGGGCGGGAAGCTTTCTTT

V: TRBV7-3
length: 15
size: -
D: TRBD2
J: TRBJ2-5
CDR3: CASSLTSGSQETQYF
DNA: TGTGCCAGCAGTTTAACTAGCGGATCCCAAGAGACCCAGTACTTC

V: TRBV24-1
length: 15
size: -
D: TRBD2
J: TRBJ2-2
CDR3: CATSPRTSGTGELFF
DNA: TGTGCCACCAGCCCTAGGACTAGCGGCACCGGGGAGCTGTTTTTT

V: TRBV19
length: 13
size: few
D: -
J: TRBJ1-5
CDR3: CASSIDRDQPQHF
DNA: TGTGCCAGTAGTATAGATCGTGATCAGCCCCAGCATTTT

V: TRBV7-2
length: 13
size: once
D: TRBD2
J: TRBJ2-3
CDR3: CASSRLATDTQYF
DNA: TGTGCCAGCAGCCGACTAGCGACAGATACGCAGTATTTT

V: TRBV19
length: 13
size: -
D: -
J: TRBJ1-1
CDR3: CASSSTRNTEAFF
DNA: TGTGCCAGTAGTAGCACAAGGAACACTGAAGCTTTCTTT

V: TRBV6-6
length: 14
size: few
D: TRBD1
J: TRBJ1-3
CDR3: CASSLTGDGNTIYF
DNA: TGTGCCAGCAGTCTGACAGGGGACGGAAACACCATATATTTT

V: TRBV3-1/TRBV3-2
length: 13
size: -
D: -
J: TRBJ2-5
CDR3: CASKYLREETQYF
DNA: TGTGCCAGCAAATACCTCCGGGAAGAGACCCAGTACTTC

V: TRBV13
length: 15
size: -
D: -
J: TRBJ2-7
CDR3: CASSSTGKAAYEQYF
DNA: TGTGCCAGCAGCTCTACAGGGAAGGCAGCCTACGAGCAGTACTTC

V: TRBV3-1/TRBV3-2
length: 15
size: once
D: -
J: TRBJ2-3
CDR3: CASSLPGRGTDTQYF
DNA: TGTGCCAGCAGCCTCCCAGGGAGGGGGACAGATACGCAGTATTTT

V: TRBV7-9
length: 16
size: -
D: -
J: TRBJ1-3
CDR3: CASSLLAGSSGNTIYF
DNA: TGTGCCAGCAGCTTATTGGCAGGTAGCTCTGGAAACACCATATATTTT

V: TRBV4-1
length: 16
size: -
D: TRBD2
J: TRBJ2-5
CDR3: CASSHGQLAPPETQYF
DNA: TGCGCCAGCAGCCACGGGCAACTAGCGCCGCCGGAGACCCAGTACTTC

V: TRBV4-1
length: 12
size: -
D: -
J: TRBJ1-2
CDR3: CASSLTGYGYTF
DNA: TGCGCCAGCAGCCTGACAGGCTATGGCTACACCTTC

V: TRBV27
length: 14
size: -
D: -
J: TRBJ1-3
CDR3: CASKLHVAGNTIYF
DNA: TGTGCCAGCAAACTACACGTCGCCGGAAACACCATATATTTT

V: TRBV9
length: 15
size: -
D: -
J: TRBJ2-2
CDR3: CASSEIQGLTGELFF
DNA: TGTGCCAGCAGCGAAATACAGGGTCTCACCGGGGAGCTGTTTTTT

V: TRBV30
length: 12
size: -
D: -
J: TRBJ2-5
CDR3: CAWSLAQETQYF
DNA: TGTGCCTGGAGCCTAGCCCAAGAGACCCAGTACTTC

V: TRBV19
length: 18
size: -
D: TRBD1
J: TRBJ2-1
CDR3: CASSSRKVTGGPYNEQFF
DNA: TGTGCCAGTAGTTCCCGAAAAGTCACAGGGGGCCCTTACAATGAGCAGTTCTTC

V: TRBV14
length: 15
size: -
D: TRBD1
J: TRBJ2-5
CDR3: CASSPRQGVGETQYF
DNA: TGTGCCAGCAGCCCCCGACAGGGGGTGGGGGAGACCCAGTACTTC

V: TRBV23-1
length: 16
size: -
D: TRBD2
J: TRBJ2-7
CDR3: CASSPLTGLGEGEQYF
DNA: TGCGCCAGCAGTCCCTTGACCGGACTAGGGGAGGGCGAGCAGTACTTC